The 20 T cell receptor beta chains given below trace back to one sample, sequenced in a study of cytomegalovirus exposure and HLA in healthy donors. The PCR employed 60 Vbeta primers together with 13 Jbeta primers. The table came from immunoSEQ multiplex PCR; TCRdb's copy has only in-frame clones and leaves some out. The sample lists around 150,000 clones; 75% to 85% were seen once. The sequenced material came from PBMCs. These receptors all come from a man aged 45-65 years in good health and CMV-seropositive.

The rearrangement joins TRBV29-1 to TRBJ2-1; 7 positions match TRBD2. From germline, CDR1 is SQVTM and CDR2 ANQGSEA. The CDR3 totals 12 residues. With 7 bases clipped from V and 8 bases from J, the junction kept 8 bases outside the gene matches. CDR3 sequence: CSAGLGFDEQFF. The CDR3 DNA reads as TGCAGCGCCGGACTAGGTTTCGATGAGCAGTTCTTC.

The J gene is TRBJ2-3, the V gene TRBV5-4, with TRBD1 as a possible D gene (5 bases). The germline gives CDR1 SGHNT, CDR2 YYREEE (reference sequence). Trimming removed 3 bases at V and 4 bases at J, with 12 bases between. The CDR3 covers 14 residues. The DNA of the CDR3 is TGTGCCAGCAGCTCAGGGAAGAGTCCAGATACGCAGTATTTT. Its translation is CASSSGKSPDTQYF.

The CDR3 here is CASSLPQGQGVYNEQFF. DNA for the CDR3: TGTGCCAGCAGCTTACCCCAGGGACAGGGGGTCTACAATGAGCAGTTCTTC. The V gene is TRBV7-2, the J gene TRBJ2-1; 11 bases map to TRBD1. Trimming at V came to 2 bases and at J to 3 bases, leaving 6 bases not matched to a gene. CDR3 size: 17 residues. Germline loops: CDR1 SGHTA, CDR2 FQGNSA. The whole variable domain, filled in from reference TRBV7-2 and TRBJ2-1, reads GAGVSQSPSNKVTEKGKDVELRCDPISGHTALYWYRQSLGQGLEFLIYFQGNSAPDKSGLPSDRFSAERTGGSVSTLTIQRTQQEDSAVYLCASSLPQGQGVYNEQFFGPGTRLTVL.

The chain uses TRBV11-2 and TRBJ2-5, with D possibly being TRBD1 (5 bases). This CDR3 region has 15 residues. Between the trimmed V and J ends, which lost 3 bases and 1 base, there was a span of 12 bases. CDR1 and CDR2 from the germline V gene are SGHAT and FQNNGV. CDR3 in DNA: TGTGCCAGCAGCTTTGGGGCCTCGACCCAAGAGACCCAGTACTTC. Translating gives CASSFGASTQETQYF.

This clone has more than one count but fewer than ten. This chain joins TRBV5-4 and TRBJ1-3, with D perhaps TRBD1 (5 bases). The V end lost 4 bases, the J end lost 1 base, and 15 bases lay between the germline ends. Germline V gene lookup returns CDR1 SGHNT and CDR2 YYREEE (reference sequence). This CDR3 spans 16 amino acids. CDR3 region: CASSKGALVSGNTIYF. Written as DNA, the CDR3 is TGTGCCAGCAGCAAAGGGGCCCTCGTTTCTGGAAACACCATATATTTT. Together with reference TRBV5-4 and TRBJ1-3, the CDR3 gives the full variable domain: ETGVTQSPTHLIKTRGQQVTLRCSSQSGHNTVSWYQQALGQGPQFIFQYYREEENGRGNFPPRFSGLQFPNYSSELNVNALELDDSALYLCASSKGALVSGNTIYFGEGSWLTVV.

V gene TRBV29-1 combines with J gene TRBJ1-1; weak D call: TRBD1 (5 bases). This CDR3 has 11 amino acids. V was shortened by 6 bases and J by 1 base, with 6 bases between the two germline ends. Germline-derived CDR1 and CDR2 are SQVTM and ANQGSEA. The CDR3 spells CSVQGNTEAFF. The CDR3 nucleotides read TGCAGCGTGCAGGGGAACACTGAAGCTTTCTTT. Using reference TRBV29-1 and TRBJ1-1 for the parts outside the CDR3, the full variable domain is SAVISQKPSRDICQRGTSLTIQCQVDSQVTMMFWYRQQPGQSLTLIATANQGSEATYESGFVIDKFPISRPNLTFSTLTVSNMSPEDSSIYLCSVQGNTEAFFGQGTRLTVV.

This chain links TRBV27 with TRBJ2-7; 9 bases map to TRBD1. The trim removed 5 bases at V and 3 bases at J, leaving 5 bases unmatched. The CDR3 has 14 amino acids. CDR1 and CDR2 (germline): MNHEY, SMNVEV (reference sequence). CDR3 sequence (DNA): TGTGCCAGCAGTGGGGGACAGGGCATCTACGAGCAGTACTTC. Its translation: CASSGGQGIYEQYF.

The chain uses TRBV29-1 and TRBJ2-2; D ambiguous. The V and J ends lost 3 bases and 4 bases respectively, with 9 bases between them. CDR3 length: 13 amino acids. Germline V gene data show CDR1 as SQVTM and CDR2 as ANQGSEA. CDR3 coding DNA: TGCAGCGTTGACGTGAACGGCACCGGGGAGCTGTTTTTT. Amino acids: CSVDVNGTGELFF.

V and J are TRBV27 and TRBJ1-3, with D perhaps matching TRBD1 (5 bases). The germline V gene has CDR1 MNHEY and CDR2 SMNVEV (reference sequence). The CDR3 totals 13 residues. The ends were cut back, 7 bases at V and 2 bases at J, with 9 bases in the middle. DNA for the CDR3: TGTGCCAGCACTTCAGGGCCTGGAAACACCATATATTTT. Its protein product is CASTSGPGNTIYF.

The V gene is TRBV7-9, the J gene TRBJ1-1, with 8 bases identical to TRBD1. In germline, CDR1 is SEHNR, CDR2 FQNEAQ (reference sequence). The V segment lost 5 bases and the J segment 6 bases; nucleotides outside the gene matches: 5. The CDR3 extends over 13 amino acids. The CDR3 DNA is TGTGCCAGCAGCCCACAGGGGGTTGCTGAAGCTTTCTTT. Protein: CASSPQGVAEAFF.

The chain uses TRBV11-2 and TRBJ1-2; D may be TRBD1 (6 bases). In germline, CDR1 is SGHAT, CDR2 FQNNGV. This CDR3 is 17 amino acids long. Trimming stripped 5 bases from V and 0 bases from J, with 19 bases between. The chain's CDR3 is CASSRSRGGGPNYGYTF. The CDR3 DNA follows: TGTGCCAGCAGCCGTTCGAGGGGGGGTGGGCCTAACTATGGCTACACCTTC. Filled out from reference TRBV11-2 and TRBJ1-2, the complete variable domain reads EAGVAQSPRYKIIEKRQSVAFWCNPISGHATLYWYQQILGQGPKLLIQFQNNGVVDDSQLPKDRFSAERLKGVDSTLKIQPAKLEDSAVYLCASSRSRGGGPNYGYTFGSGTRLTVV.

The J gene is TRBJ1-5, the V gene TRBV19; 8 bases fit TRBD1. The J segment lost 2 bases and the V segment lost 6 bases, leaving 18 bases of the junction unmatched. Germline V gene data show CDR1 as LNHDA and CDR2 as SQIVND (reference sequence). The CDR3 length is 19 residues. The chain's CDR3 is CASRPGQGEGRWGNQPQHF. The CDR3 DNA is TGTGCCAGTAGACCAGGACAGGGTGAAGGAAGGTGGGGCAATCAGCCCCAGCATTTT.

The chain couples TRBV5-1 to TRBJ2-1; 15 bases fit TRBD2. Germline CDR1 SGHRS, CDR2 YFSETQ. This CDR3 has 17 residues. After removal of 4 bases from V and 6 bases from J, the junction contained 8 bases not matched to a gene. The CDR3 DNA follows: TGCGCCAGCAGCACAAGGACTAGCGGGAGGGAGCCCAATGAGCAGTTCTTC. It translates to CASSTRTSGREPNEQFF.

This chain connects TRBV5-1 to TRBJ1-4, with unresolved D. Germline V gene data show CDR1 as SGHRS and CDR2 as YFSETQ. V was cut by 5 bases and J by 0 bases, with 8 bases left in between. The CDR3 has 14 residues. The CDR3, as DNA: TGCGCCAGCAGGGTATCTACAACTAATGAAAAACTGTTTTTT. This translates into CASRVSTTNEKLFF.

This clone was recorded a few times. The J gene is TRBJ2-1, the V gene TRBV2; TRBD1 is a possible D gene (5 bases). V lost 2 bases and J lost 12, with 14 bases in between. CDR3 length: 13 amino acids. Germline V gene sequence: CDR1 SNHLY, CDR2 FYNNEI. CDR3 sequence: CASSESLRVGQFF. CDR3 bases: TGTGCCAGCAGTGAATCGCTCAGGGTCGGGCAGTTCTTC.

This chain connects TRBV27 to TRBJ2-1, with 13 bases aligning to TRBD2. Per germline, CDR1 MNHEY and CDR2 SMNVEV (reference sequence). Trimming took 4 bases from V and 4 from J; bases not matched to a gene: 7. The CDR3 extends over 17 amino acids. CDR3 nucleotides: TGTGCCAGCAGTTGGAGGGGGACTAGCGGGACATACAATGAGCAGTTCTTC. Translated: CASSWRGTSGTYNEQFF.

The chain carries TRBV5-6 and TRBJ1-2; TRBD1 matches 11 bases. This CDR3 is 14 amino acids long. With 4 bases clipped from V and 8 bases from J, the junction kept 7 bases outside the gene matches. Germline assignment: CDR1 SGHDT and CDR2 YYEEEE. The CDR3 DNA sequence: TGTGCCAGCAGCCGCCCCGGGACAGGGGGGGGCTACACCTTC. Protein sequence: CASSRPGTGGGYTF.

The genes are TRBV6-6 and TRBJ1-1; D not certain. In germline, CDR1 is MNHNY, CDR2 SVGAGI (reference sequence). The CDR3 has 14 amino acids. Between the trimmed V and J ends, which lost 7 bases and 5 bases, there was a span of 17 bases. The CDR3 nucleotides read TGTGCCAGCACCTACGACGAGACGGGGACTGAAGCTTTCTTT. Its protein product is CASTYDETGTEAFF.

The CDR3 protein is CASSIPGGGNTIYF. The DNA of the CDR3 is TGTGCCAGTAGTATTCCAGGGGGAGGAAACACCATATATTTT. This chain uses TRBV19 with TRBJ1-3, with 7 positions matching TRBD1. V lost 3 bases and J lost 4; bases outside the gene matches: 3. The CDR3 runs 14 residues. Looked up from germline, CDR1 is LNHDA and CDR2 is SQIVND (reference sequence).

This chain links TRBV13 with TRBJ1-1; D call uncertain. Germline assignment: CDR1 PRHDT and CDR2 FYEKMQ (reference sequence). The CDR3 totals 16 residues. Trimming shortened V by 5 bases and J by 0 bases, and 16 bases separated the two germline ends. The CDR3, as DNA: TGTGCCAGCAGCAGTCAGACCGACACCCTGAACACTGAAGCTTTCTTT. It codes for CASSSQTDTLNTEAFF.